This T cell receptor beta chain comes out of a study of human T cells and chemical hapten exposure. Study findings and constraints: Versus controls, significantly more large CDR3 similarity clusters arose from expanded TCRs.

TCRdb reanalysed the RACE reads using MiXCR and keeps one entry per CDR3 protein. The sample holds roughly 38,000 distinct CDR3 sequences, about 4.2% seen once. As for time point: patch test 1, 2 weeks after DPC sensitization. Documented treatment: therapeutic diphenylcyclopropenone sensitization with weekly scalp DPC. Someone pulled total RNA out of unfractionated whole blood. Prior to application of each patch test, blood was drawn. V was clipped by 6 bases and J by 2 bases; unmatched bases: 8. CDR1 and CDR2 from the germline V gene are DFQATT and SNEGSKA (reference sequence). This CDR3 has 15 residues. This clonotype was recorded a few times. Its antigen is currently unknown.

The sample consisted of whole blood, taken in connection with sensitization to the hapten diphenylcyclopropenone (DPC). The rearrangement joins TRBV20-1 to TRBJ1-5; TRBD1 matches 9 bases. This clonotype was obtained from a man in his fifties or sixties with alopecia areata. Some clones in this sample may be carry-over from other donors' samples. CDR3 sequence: CSANRGLGGNQPQHF. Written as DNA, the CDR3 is TGCAGTGCGAACAGGGGGCTAGGTGGCAATCAGCCCCAGCATTTT.